This passage covers 26 T cell receptor beta chains from one sample sequenced in a study of T cells after yellow fever vaccination. One entry per CDR3 protein results from TCRdb running MiXCR on the 5' RACE reads. The sample lists hundreds of thousands of distinct CDR3 sequences, approximately 15% occurring once. This specimen was PBMCs, taken on the day of the yellow fever booster vaccination. These receptors all stem from a young man who received the YFV17D yellow fever vaccine.

The CDR3 spells CASTGVAGGTYEQYF. The CDR3 bases are TGTGCCAGCACCGGCGTAGCGGGAGGCACCTACGAGCAGTACTTC. This rearrangement joins TRBV6-1 to TRBJ2-7; 10 bases are a match to TRBD2. This CDR3 spans 15 amino acids. The V gene end was trimmed by 7 bases and the J gene end by 2 bases; junction bases not matched to a gene: 8. Germline V gene data show CDR1 as MNHNS and CDR2 as SASEGT.

This clonotype appeared a few times. This chain joins TRBV20-1 and TRBJ2-1; D may be TRBD2 (5 bases). Looked up from germline, CDR1 is DFQATT and CDR2 is SNEGSKA (reference sequence). The germline V and J ends were trimmed by 4 bases and 4 bases, with 14 bases remaining between them. The CDR3 has 14 residues. The CDR3, as DNA: TGCAGTGCTAAAGAACTAGGGCTTTACAATGAGCAGTTCTTC. Its protein product is CSAKELGLYNEQFF.

As to this clonotype: An end of the junction differs from the germline gene, which may be a read error. This rearrangement joins TRBV12-3 or TRBV12-4 to TRBJ2-1; 11 positions match TRBD2. The CDR3 contains 16 residues. DNA for the CDR3: TGTGCCAGCAGTCAAAATAGCGGGAGGGCCTATAATGAGCAGTTCTTC. It codes for CASSQNSGRAYNEQFF.

This clonotype was picked up a small number of times. This rearrangement joins TRBV19 to TRBJ2-1; 10 nucleotides match TRBD2. V lost 10 bases to trimming and J lost 0 bases; unmatched junction nucleotides: 18. The CDR3 sequence is 19 residues long. Germline loops: CDR1 LNHDA, CDR2 SQIVND (reference sequence). The DNA for the CDR3 is TGTGCCACTCAGGGGTGGACTAGCGGTTCTCGGAGCTCCTACAATGAGCAGTTCTTC. It encodes CATQGWTSGSRSSYNEQFF.

In its sample, this clonotype was seen a few times. This sequence joins TRBV29-1 and TRBJ2-1; no definite D call. CDR1 and CDR2 (germline): SQVTM, ANQGSEA. The CDR3 runs 13 residues. V lost 5 bases to trimming and J lost 9 bases, with 17 bases between them. CDR3 in DNA: TGCAGCGTTCGGAGATTCGCCGCTATTGAGCAGTTCTTC. Encoded protein: CSVRRFAAIEQFF.

This clonotype showed up just a few times. The chain employs TRBV20-1 and TRBJ2-7, with 7 bases identical to TRBD2. The germline V gene has CDR1 DFQATT and CDR2 SNEGSKA (reference sequence). The junction had 6 bases not matched to a gene; V was cut back by 4 bases and J by 3 bases. The CDR3 is 13 residues long. The CDR3 is CSAMVGTNYEQYF. The CDR3, as DNA: TGCAGTGCTATGGTAGGGACTAACTACGAGCAGTACTTC.

This clonotype was seen ten or more times. Germline is not matched at one junction end, which may reflect a read error. The V gene is TRBV7-6, the J gene TRBJ2-5; D tentatively fits TRBD1 or TRBD2 (6 bases each). Germline V gene lookup returns CDR1 SGHVS and CDR2 FNYEAQ. The CDR3 runs to 13 residues. This chain's CDR3 is CASSLASGARQNF. CDR3 in DNA: TGTGCCAGCAGCTTAGCTTCGGGGGCCCGACAGAACTTC.

This clonotype was picked up a small number of times. The chain is built from TRBV7-9 and TRBJ2-7; TRBD2 matches 7 bases. CDR1 SEHNR and CDR2 FQNEAQ come from the germline V gene (reference sequence). This CDR3 region has 15 residues. The V and J ends lost 3 bases and 2 bases, in that order; junction bases with no gene match: 7. The DNA for the CDR3 is TGTGCCAGCAGCTTCCCGCGGGAGTTTCCCTACGAGCAGTACTTC. Protein sequence: CASSFPREFPYEQYF. Together with reference TRBV7-9 and TRBJ2-7, the CDR3 gives the full variable domain: DTGVSQNPRHKITKRGQNVTFRCDPISEHNRLYWYRQTLGQGPEFLTYFQNEAQLEKSRLLSDRFSAERPKGSFSTLEIQRTEQGDSAMYLCASSFPREFPYEQYFGPGTRLTVT.

The V gene is TRBV5-1, the J gene TRBJ1-5; D is unresolved. The CDR3 runs 15 residues. Germline V lookup: CDR1 SGHRS, CDR2 YFSETQ. V was trimmed by 0 bases and J by 5 bases, leaving 12 bases between them. This CDR3 is CASSLEGPADQPQHF. The CDR3 region has the DNA TGCGCCAGCAGCTTGGAGGGCCCAGCTGATCAGCCCCAGCATTTT.

The chain uses TRBV6-1 and TRBJ2-5; the match to TRBD1 covers 11 bases. The CDR3 covers 14 residues. CDR1 MNHNS and CDR2 SASEGT come from the germline V gene. Trimming took 6 bases from V and 4 from J; bases not matched to a gene: 4. The CDR3 loop reads CASSQDRGRETQYF. The CDR3, as DNA: TGTGCCAGCAGCCAGGACAGGGGGCGAGAGACCCAGTACTTC.

CDR3 nucleotide sequence: TGTGCCAGCAGTTTGGCGGAGCTTCTTACGCAGTATTTT. Translation: CASSLAELLTQYF. The chain couples TRBV12-3 or TRBV12-4 to TRBJ2-3, with no clear D. The CDR3 length is 13 residues. Trimming shortened V by 3 bases and J by 8 bases, and 12 bases separated the two germline ends.

This clonotype was counted ten times or more. The chain combines TRBV4-3 with TRBJ2-1; 13 bases are a match to TRBD2. The CDR3 is made up of 18 amino acids. Germline CDR1 reads LGHNA; CDR2 reads YSLEER. V was pared by 4 bases and J by 9 bases, with 15 bases of the junction left unmatched. The CDR3 sequence is CASSRYLTGLAGEVEQFF. Here the CDR3 DNA reads TGCGCCAGCAGCCGATATCTTACCGGACTAGCGGGAGAGGTTGAGCAGTTCTTC.

This clonotype has only a few counts. V is TRBV18 and J is TRBJ2-1; no clear D gene. The CDR3 loop spans 13 amino acids. Germline V gives CDR1 KGHSH, CDR2 LQKENI. The ends were cut back, 3 bases at V and 4 bases at J, with 7 bases in the middle. CDR3 in DNA: TGTGCCAGCTCACCCTCGTTTTACAATGAGCAGTTCTTC. This sequence encodes CASSPSFYNEQFF.

The sample holds a few counts of this clonotype. The J gene is TRBJ1-1, the V gene TRBV7-2; D is perhaps TRBD1 (5 bases). Germline lookup yields CDR1 SGHTA and CDR2 FQGNSA. V gave up 5 bases and J gave up 2 bases, with 18 bases separating them. The length of the CDR3 is 16 residues. The CDR3 sequence is CASSLGAALTNTEAFF. Here the CDR3 DNA reads TGTGCCAGCAGCCTAGGGGCAGCTCTAACTAACACTGAAGCTTTCTTT.

The chain employs TRBV7-9 and TRBJ2-3, with 11 bases lining up with TRBD2. CDR3 length: 16 residues. Germline values: CDR1 SEHNR, CDR2 FQNEAQ (reference sequence). The junction had 6 bases not matched to a gene; V was cut back by 5 bases and J by 2 bases. CDR3 coding DNA: TGTGCCAGCAGCCTCGGACTAGCGGGCCTCACAGATACGCAGTATTTT. It encodes CASSLGLAGLTDTQYF.

V and J are TRBV20-1 and TRBJ1-2; 12 bases fit TRBD1. J gave up 2 bases and V 4 bases, and 8 bases lay outside the gene matches. The CDR3 totals 16 residues. Germline values: CDR1 DFQATT, CDR2 SNEGSKA (reference sequence). CDR3 nucleotides: TGCAGTGCTACGGGACAGGGGGCCGGAATCAACTATGGCTACACCTTC. This gives the protein CSATGQGAGINYGYTF.

The V and J genes are TRBV29-1 and TRBJ2-3; D call uncertain. The CDR3 consists of 11 residues. The V end lost 5 bases, the J end lost 2 bases, and 5 bases lay between the germline ends. Germline V lookup: CDR1 SQVTM, CDR2 ANQGSEA. CDR3 loop: CSVKSTDTQYF. The CDR3 nucleotides are TGCAGCGTTAAGTCCACAGATACGCAGTATTTT.

For the CDR3, the DNA is TGTGCCAGCAGCGTAGAACAGGGGACAGGGGGACCGGGAGAGACCCAGTACTTC. Translated, it gives CASSVEQGTGGPGETQYF. The gene calls are TRBV9 and TRBJ2-5; 11 positions match TRBD1. There are 18 residues in the CDR3. The V gene end was trimmed by 0 bases and the J gene end by 4 bases; junction bases not matched to a gene: 11. Germline V gives CDR1 SGDLS, CDR2 YYNGEE.

The CDR3 coding sequence is TGTGCCACCAGTACCGGTTCTGGGCCCAATGAGCAGTTCTTC. As protein: CATSTGSGPNEQFF. The chain couples TRBV24-1 to TRBJ2-1, with D unclear. This CDR3 is built from 14 residues. Germline V lookup: CDR1 KGHDR, CDR2 SFDVKD. V lost 6 bases and J 6 bases, leaving 14 bases between the germline ends.

The V and J genes are TRBV20-1 and TRBJ2-5; 8 bases match TRBD1. This CDR3 contains 13 residues. The germline gives CDR1 DFQATT, CDR2 SNEGSKA (reference sequence). V shed 7 bases, J shed 4 bases, and the junction held 8 bases outside the gene matches. The CDR3 reads CSVRGLAAETQYF. CDR3 nucleotides: TGCAGTGTCAGGGGGCTAGCCGCAGAGACCCAGTACTTC.

On this clonotype itself: One end of the junction varies from germline; a read error may be responsible. The chain uses TRBV6-1 and TRBJ2-1; 11 nucleotides agree with TRBD2. The CDR3 has 15 residues. CDR1 and CDR2 (germline): MNHNS, SASEGT. As DNA, the CDR3 is TGTGCCAGCATGGGAACTAGCGGGAGTCAGGATGAGCTGTTCTTC. Protein: CASMGTSGSQDELFF.

Worth noting for this clonotype: A read error may produce the germline difference seen at one junction end. CDR3 sequence reads: CASSRTGISHEQYF. The DNA of the CDR3 is TGTGCCAGCAGCAGGACAGGGATCTCCCACGAGCAGTACTTC. This chain uses TRBV12-3 or TRBV12-4 with TRBJ2-7; 8 nucleotides match TRBD1. This CDR3 comprises 14 residues.

This clonotype turned up a few times. J is TRBJ1-5 and V is TRBV10-2, with 12 bases that match TRBD1. Germline CDR1 and CDR2: WSHSY and SAAADI. The V and J ends lost 5 bases and 8 bases, in that order; junction bases with no gene match: 7. This CDR3 has 15 residues. The chain's CDR3 is CASSPGTGGFEPQHF. The CDR3 bases are TGCGCCAGCAGTCCCGGGACAGGGGGCTTCGAGCCCCAGCATTTT.

This clonotype showed up just a few times. The chain couples TRBV6-2 or TRBV6-3 to TRBJ2-5; D might be TRBD1 (6 bases). V shed 6 bases and J shed 5 bases, with 16 bases lying between them. CDR1 and CDR2 (germline): MNHEY, SVGEGT. The CDR3 extends over 14 amino acids. CDR3 in amino acids: CASSDRIEQETQYF. The CDR3 DNA is TGTGCCAGCAGCGACAGGATCGAACAGGAGACCCAGTACTTC.

CDR3 sequence reads: CASSLVERWSYGYTF. CDR3 coding DNA: TGTGCCAGCAGCTTAGTCGAGAGATGGTCCTATGGCTACACCTTC. The gene calls are TRBV7-9 and TRBJ1-2, with unresolved D. From germline, CDR1 is SEHNR and CDR2 FQNEAQ (reference sequence). Trimming took 1 base from V and 4 from J, leaving 13 bases between them. The CDR3 contains 15 residues.

The chain links TRBV5-1 to TRBJ2-1; D is tentatively TRBD1 or TRBD2 (5 bases each). The CDR3 sequence is 14 residues long. Germline-derived CDR1 and CDR2 are SGHRS and YFSETQ. Trimming pared 6 bases from V and 12 bases from J, leaving 22 bases between. CDR3 DNA: TGCGCCAGCAACCCGGACATCTGGAAGAGGGGGCAGTTCTTC. Translation gives CASNPDIWKRGQFF.